The next 23 T cell receptor beta chains were all read from a single sample in a study of T-cell reconstitution after alpha-beta-depleted transplantation in children. Unique molecular identifiers were built into the TCRbeta library. From the PCR reads, TCRdb called clonotypes with MiXCR, one entry per CDR3 protein. The sample contains 250,000 to 400,000 distinct CDR3 sequences, approximately 20% of which appear only once. The sample consisted of PBMCs, mostly from graft donor cells, taken 180 days after TCRalphabeta/CD19-depleted stem cell transplant. These receptors were collected from a male patient younger than 18 who had a stem cell transplant for acute lymphoblastic leukemia, so the T cells may come from the graft donor.

The rearrangement links TRBV7-2 to TRBJ2-3; either TRBD1 or TRBD2 may fit D (5 bases each). V was clipped by 5 bases and J by 1 base, with 13 bases between them. This CDR3 spans 15 amino acids. Germline V gene lookup returns CDR1 SGHTA and CDR2 FQGNSA. CDR3 coding DNA: TGTGCCAGCAGCCGGCCTGAGGGACGCACAGATACGCAGTATTTT. This codes for CASSRPEGRTDTQYF.

The chain combines TRBV4-1 with TRBJ2-5, with 8 bases aligning to TRBD1. J lost 5 bases, V lost 2 bases, and 7 bases had no gene match. The CDR3 extends over 15 amino acids. Germline CDR1 and CDR2: MGHRA and YSYEKL. This CDR3 reads CASSQLDRGGETQYF. CDR3 DNA: TGCGCCAGCAGCCAACTCGACAGGGGTGGGGAGACCCAGTACTTC.

The chain is built from TRBV14 and TRBJ2-2; D gene ambiguous. The V gene's germline CDR1 is SGHDN and CDR2 FVKESK. The CDR3 loop spans 13 amino acids. V was clipped by 8 bases and J by 8 bases, with 15 bases between them. The CDR3 DNA reads TGTGCCAGCCGAAGGTTGGCCACTGGGGAGCTGTTTTTT. Its translation: CASRRLATGELFF.

The chain combines TRBV9 with TRBJ2-1; D possibly corresponds to TRBD2 (5 bases). From germline, CDR1 is SGDLS and CDR2 YYNGEE. V was cut by 2 bases and J by 6 bases, with 15 bases left in between. This CDR3 spans 15 amino acids. This CDR3 reads CASSVRPPEGNEQFF. Written as DNA, the CDR3 is TGTGCCAGCAGCGTTCGACCCCCAGAGGGCAATGAGCAGTTCTTC.

This clonotype came up a few times. The chain employs TRBV6-1 and TRBJ1-2; no clear D. The CDR3 is 16 amino acids. V was shortened by 6 bases and J by 3 bases, with 20 bases between the two germline ends. Germline V gene data show CDR1 as MNHNS and CDR2 as SASEGT. CDR3 amino acids: CASSRSGVHLDYGYTF. The CDR3 bases are TGTGCCAGCAGCAGGAGCGGGGTTCACCTAGACTATGGCTACACCTTC.

This clonotype was found a few times. This chain connects TRBV7-8 to TRBJ1-2; 7 nucleotides agree with TRBD1. The CDR3 sequence is 13 residues long. Trimming took 5 bases from V and 4 from J; bases not matched to a gene: 4. CDR1 is SGHVS, CDR2 FQNEAQ, per germline. CDR3: CASSQGTAYGYTF. CDR3 coding DNA: TGTGCCAGCAGCCAAGGGACAGCCTATGGCTACACCTTC.

The chain uses TRBV7-2 and TRBJ1-2; possible D gene TRBD1, 5 bases. Germline V gene data show CDR1 as SGHTA and CDR2 as FQGNSA. The CDR3 extends over 15 amino acids. V dropped 1 base and J dropped 4 bases, with 13 bases sitting between them. The CDR3 nucleotides are TGTGCCAGCAGCTTAGATTTGTGGGGCCTCTATGGCTACACCTTC. It is translated as CASSLDLWGLYGYTF.

This clonotype showed up many times. The chain employs TRBV12-3 or TRBV12-4 and TRBJ2-3; 9 bases map to TRBD2. There are 14 residues in the CDR3. Trimming removed 8 bases from V and 5 bases from J; junction bases left unmatched: 8. In DNA, the CDR3 is TGTGCCAGCCAAATAGCGGGAGCGCGAGATACGCAGTATTTT. Translated, it gives CASQIAGARDTQYF.

The CDR3 protein is CAWSGRAWNEQFF. For the CDR3, the DNA is TGTGCCTGGAGCGGGAGGGCCTGGAATGAGCAGTTCTTC. The chain has TRBV30 and TRBJ2-1; TRBD2 agrees at 8 bases. The CDR3 consists of 13 residues. Germline V gene data show CDR1 as GTSNPN and CDR2 as SVGIG (reference sequence). V trimming: 3 bases; J trimming: 7 bases; junction bases outside the gene matches: 5.

This chain joins TRBV12-3 or TRBV12-4 and TRBJ2-5; TRBD1 matches at 7 bases. The V segment lost 5 bases and the J segment 3 bases; nucleotides outside the gene matches: 6. The length of the CDR3 is 14 residues. CDR3 DNA sequence: TGTGCCAGCAGTCTCGGGACAGAAAAAGAGACCCAGTACTTC. It encodes CASSLGTEKETQYF.

The J gene is TRBJ2-6, the V gene TRBV9; tentative D call: TRBD2 (6 bases). The V end was cut by 3 bases, the J end by 2 bases, with 24 bases between. Looked up from germline, CDR1 is SGDLS and CDR2 is YYNGEE. This CDR3 is 20 amino acids long. The CDR3 loop reads CASSGDKIIADYPGANVLTF. The CDR3 DNA follows: TGTGCCAGCAGCGGCGATAAAATCATTGCGGACTACCCTGGGGCCAACGTCCTGACTTTC.

The chain joins TRBV11-2 to TRBJ2-7; the D gene is possibly TRBD2 (6 bases). Germline V CDR1 and CDR2: SGHAT, FQNNGV. Between the trimmed V and J ends, which lost 2 bases and 6 bases, there was a span of 14 bases. CDR3 length equals 14 residues. CDR3 in amino acids: CASSLSGFVGEQYF. The CDR3 DNA is TGTGCCAGCAGCTTAAGCGGGTTCGTTGGCGAGCAGTACTTC.

The sample holds a few counts of this clonotype. This chain links TRBV6-5 with TRBJ1-2; TRBD1 might be the D (6 bases). The V and J ends lost 0 bases and 8 bases respectively, with 16 bases between them. The germline gives CDR1 MNHEY, CDR2 SVGAGI. This CDR3 is built from 15 residues. CDR3 sequence (DNA): TGTGCCAGCAGTTACTCGTCACAGGGAATTCAAGGCTACACCTTC. It yields the protein CASSYSSQGIQGYTF.

V gene TRBV25-1 combines with J gene TRBJ1-2, with D hard to call. Deletions cut 4 bases from V and 2 bases from J, with 11 bases between. This CDR3 has 14 amino acids. Germline V gene lookup returns CDR1 MGHDK and CDR2 SYGVNS. For the CDR3, the DNA is TGTGCCAGCAGTGGCCCCCGGGCCAACTATGGCTACACCTTC. It specifies CASSGPRANYGYTF.

The gene calls are TRBV7-9 and TRBJ2-7; a weak D match, TRBD1 (5 bases). This CDR3 is 14 amino acids long. Germline V gene data show CDR1 as SEHNR and CDR2 as FQNEAQ (reference sequence). V lost 8 bases and J lost 9, with 23 bases in between. The CDR3 is CASGPAVSPRGQYF. CDR3 DNA: TGTGCCAGCGGCCCGGCGGTTTCTCCAAGGGGGCAGTACTTC.

V and J are TRBV5-1 and TRBJ2-3; 12 nucleotides line up with TRBD2. This CDR3 region has 16 residues. Germline CDR1 reads SGHRS; CDR2 reads YFSETQ. V shed 4 bases, J shed 2 bases, and the junction held 5 bases outside the gene matches. Written as DNA, the CDR3 is TGCGCCAGCAGCGCTGGGACTAGCGGGTACACAGATACGCAGTATTTT. Protein: CASSAGTSGYTDTQYF. Full variable domain (missing parts from reference TRBV5-1 and TRBJ2-3): KAGVTQTPRYLIKTRGQQVTLSCSPISGHRSVSWYQQTPGQGLQFLFEYFSETQRNKGNFPGRFSGRQFSNSRSEMNVSTLELGDSALYLCASSAGTSGYTDTQYFGPGTRLTVL.

The J gene is TRBJ2-7, the V gene TRBV5-1, with D possibly TRBD2 on 5 matching bases. The CDR3 is 13 amino acids. Trimming shortened V by 7 bases and J by 2 bases, and 13 bases separated the two germline ends. CDR1 and CDR2 from the germline V gene are SGHRS and YFSETQ. In nucleotides, the CDR3 is TGCGCCAGCGGGAACACGGGGACCTACGAGCAGTACTTC. Protein product: CASGNTGTYEQYF.

The chain combines TRBV12-3 or TRBV12-4 with TRBJ2-1; 9 bases fit TRBD2. Trimming at V came to 6 bases and at J to 12 bases, leaving 9 bases not matched to a gene. This CDR3 has 13 residues. The CDR3 here is CASSAGGRERQFF. CDR3 nucleotides: TGTGCCAGCAGCGCGGGCGGGAGGGAGAGGCAGTTCTTC.

This clonotype has a handful of counts. This chain connects TRBV12-3 or TRBV12-4 to TRBJ2-4; D is possibly TRBD1 (6 bases). With 6 bases removed from V and 0 bases from J, the gap between germline ends came to 18 bases. There are 17 residues in the CDR3. CDR3 nucleotides: TGTGCCAGCAGGGAAAAGGGACAAAAGCTAGCCAAAAACATTCAGTACTTC. This gives the protein CASREKGQKLAKNIQYF.

The chain joins TRBV11-2 to TRBJ2-7; TRBD1 aligns across 8 bases. The CDR3 runs 17 residues. Unmatched junction bases numbered 12, after V lost 5 bases and J lost 0 bases. Germline V CDR1 and CDR2: SGHAT, FQNNGV. The CDR3 here is CASSLDQRTGTSYEQYF. The CDR3 DNA is TGTGCCAGCAGCCTTGACCAAAGGACAGGGACCTCCTACGAGCAGTACTTC.

In this sample, this clonotype turned up a few times. This chain uses TRBV5-1 with TRBJ2-3; D ambiguous. The CDR3 is 15 residues long. Germline CDR1 is SGHRS and CDR2 is YFSETQ. Trimming removed 0 bases from V and 2 bases from J, with 10 bases in between. CDR3 DNA: TGCGCCAGCAGCTTGGGGGGTCCGCACACAGATACGCAGTATTTT. Translation: CASSLGGPHTDTQYF.

In this sample, this clonotype turned up many times. V gene TRBV18 combines with J gene TRBJ2-1; TRBD2 agrees at 14 bases. From germline, CDR1 is KGHSH and CDR2 LQKENI. This CDR3 has 15 amino acids. The V segment lost 8 bases and the J segment 6 bases; nucleotides outside the gene matches: 6. CDR3 nucleotides: TGTGCCAGCAGCCCCGGACTAGCGGGAGGCAATGAGCAGTTCTTC. It is translated as CASSPGLAGGNEQFF.

For this clonotype: A much larger clone sits a single nucleotide away, making a read error possible. The chain couples TRBV20-1 to TRBJ1-5, with unresolved D. The CDR3 is 15 amino acids. The germline CDR1 and CDR2 sequences are DFQATT and SNEGSKA (reference sequence). CDR3 loop: CSASPIERRVQPQDF. The CDR3, as DNA: TGCAGTGCTTCACCGATCGAGAGGAGGGTTCAGCCCCAGGATTTT.